This TCR beta chain came from a study of T cell responses to AZD1222 COVID-19 vaccine. A single count supports this clone. Its target is unknown. CDR1 is WNHNN and CDR2 is SYGVQD in the germline V gene (reference sequence). The CDR3 loop spans 15 amino acids. The V end was cut by 3 bases, the J end by 1 base, with 12 bases between. The study's findings and limits: The repertoires were collected only after the peak T cell response.

Generated by immunoSEQ multiplex PCR, the TCRdb table keeps only in-frame clones and is missing some. The sample has approximately 180,000 clones; about 90% are singletons. The chain couples TRBV10-1 to TRBJ1-1; D call uncertain. The sequenced sample was peripheral blood, obtained 28 days after the second dose of the MenACWY control vaccine. The clonotype was recovered from an adult who received the MenACWY meningococcal vaccine as a control. CDR3 in amino acids: CASSDGRPGNTEAFF. The CDR3 DNA is TGCGCCAGCAGTGACGGCCGGCCCGGGAACACTGAAGCTTTCTTT.